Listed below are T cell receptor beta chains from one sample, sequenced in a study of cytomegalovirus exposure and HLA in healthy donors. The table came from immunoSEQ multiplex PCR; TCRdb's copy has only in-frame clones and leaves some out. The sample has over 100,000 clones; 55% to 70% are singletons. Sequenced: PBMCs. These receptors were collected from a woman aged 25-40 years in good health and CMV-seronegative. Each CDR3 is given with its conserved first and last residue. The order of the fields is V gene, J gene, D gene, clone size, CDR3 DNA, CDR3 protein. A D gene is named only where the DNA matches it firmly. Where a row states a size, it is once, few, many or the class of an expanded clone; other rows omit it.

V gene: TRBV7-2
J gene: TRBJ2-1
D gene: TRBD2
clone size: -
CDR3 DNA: TGTGCCAGCAGCGTAAAGGGACTAGCGGGAAATGAGCAGTTCTTC
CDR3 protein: CASSVKGLAGNEQFF

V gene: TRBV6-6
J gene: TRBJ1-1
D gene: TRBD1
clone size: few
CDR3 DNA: TGTGCCAGCAGTTACCCAGGGGGGAACACTGAAGCTTTCTTT
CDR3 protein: CASSYPGGNTEAFF

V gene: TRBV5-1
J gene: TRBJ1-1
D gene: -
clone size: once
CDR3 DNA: TGCGCCAGCAGCCCAGGGGACCCTCGAACTGAAGCTTTCTTT
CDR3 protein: CASSPGDPRTEAFF

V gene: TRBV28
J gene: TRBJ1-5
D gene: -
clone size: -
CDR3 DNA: TGTGCCAGCAGGAACGTCGGGACAAGTAAGGATCAGCCCCAGCATTTT
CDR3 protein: CASRNVGTSKDQPQHF

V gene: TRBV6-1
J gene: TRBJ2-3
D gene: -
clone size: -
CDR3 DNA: TGTGCCAGCAGTACGGGATCAGATACGCAGTATTTT
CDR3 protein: CASSTGSDTQYF

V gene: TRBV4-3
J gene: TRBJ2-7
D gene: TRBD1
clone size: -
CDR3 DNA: TGCGCCAGCAGCCAAGGGACAGGTTTGACCTCCTACGAGCAGTACTTC
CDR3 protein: CASSQGTGLTSYEQYF

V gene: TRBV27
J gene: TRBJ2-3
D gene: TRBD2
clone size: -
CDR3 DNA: TGTGCCAGCAGTTTAATGCTAGCGGGAGTGTCAGATACGCAGTATTTT
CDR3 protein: CASSLMLAGVSDTQYF

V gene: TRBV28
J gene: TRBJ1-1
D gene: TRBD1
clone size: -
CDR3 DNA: TGTGCCAGCAGTTCGGCCCAGGGGGCTGAAGCTTTCTTT
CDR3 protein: CASSSAQGAEAFF

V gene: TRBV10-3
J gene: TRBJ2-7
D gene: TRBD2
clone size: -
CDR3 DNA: TGTGCCATCAGTGAGGGGCGGGAGGGTTTTTACGAGCAGTACTTC
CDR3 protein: CAISEGREGFYEQYF

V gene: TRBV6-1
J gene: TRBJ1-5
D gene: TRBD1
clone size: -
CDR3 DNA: TGTGCTACCAATGGACAGGGGAATCAGCCCCAGCATTTT
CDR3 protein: CATNGQGNQPQHF

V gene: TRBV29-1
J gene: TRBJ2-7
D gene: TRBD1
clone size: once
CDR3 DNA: TGCAGCGTTGAAGGGTCCCCCGGACAGGGGACCTACGAGCAGTACTTC
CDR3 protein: CSVEGSPGQGTYEQYF

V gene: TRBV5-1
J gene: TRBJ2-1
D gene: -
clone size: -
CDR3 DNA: TGCGCCAGCAGCTTGGAGGCAGGGGTTGAGCAGTTCTTC
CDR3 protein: CASSLEAGVEQFF

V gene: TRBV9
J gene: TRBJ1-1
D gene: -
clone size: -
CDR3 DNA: TGTGCCAGCAGCGTAGATCTCAGGGGATACACTGAAGCTTTCTTT
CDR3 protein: CASSVDLRGYTEAFF

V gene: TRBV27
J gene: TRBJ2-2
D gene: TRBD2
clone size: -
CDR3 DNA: TGTGCCAGCAGTTTAGGTAGCGGGAGTAGTATGTCGAACACCGGGGAGCTGTTTTTT
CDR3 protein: CASSLGSGSSMSNTGELFF

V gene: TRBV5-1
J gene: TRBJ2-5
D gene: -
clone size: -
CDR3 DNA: TGCGCCAGCAGCTTCGGACAGCAAGAGACCCAGTACTTC
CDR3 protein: CASSFGQQETQYF

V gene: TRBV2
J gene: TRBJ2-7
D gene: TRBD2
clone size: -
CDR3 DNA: TGTGCCAGCAAGCGGGAGGGCTACGAGCAGTACTTC
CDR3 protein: CASKREGYEQYF

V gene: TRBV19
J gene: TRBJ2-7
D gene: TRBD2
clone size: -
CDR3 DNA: TGTGCCAGTAGTATACCGGCTAGCGGGAGGGTGAGCTCCTACGAGCAGTACTTC
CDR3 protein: CASSIPASGRVSSYEQYF

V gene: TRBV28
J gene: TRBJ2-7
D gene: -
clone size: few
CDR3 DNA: TGTGCCAGCAGTTTCTTTACAGAATCCATCTACGAGCAGTACTTC
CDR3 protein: CASSFFTESIYEQYF

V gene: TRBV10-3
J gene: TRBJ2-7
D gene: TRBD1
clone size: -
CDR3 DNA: TGTGCCCTTAAAGAGGATCAGGGGGCTTTTGAGCAGTACTTC
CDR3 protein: CALKEDQGAFEQYF

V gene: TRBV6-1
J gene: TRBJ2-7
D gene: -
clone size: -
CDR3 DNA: TGTGCCAGCAGTTCGCACTACTACGAGCAGTACTTC
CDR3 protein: CASSSHYYEQYF

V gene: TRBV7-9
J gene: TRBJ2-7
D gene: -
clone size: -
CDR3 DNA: TGTGCCAGCAGCCTCCCGGGACTTTACGGGGAGCAGTACTTC
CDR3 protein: CASSLPGLYGEQYF

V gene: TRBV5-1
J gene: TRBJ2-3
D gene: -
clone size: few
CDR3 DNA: TGCGCCAGCAGCTTGGCGCTAGCAAGCACAGATACGCAGTATTTT
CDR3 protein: CASSLALASTDTQYF

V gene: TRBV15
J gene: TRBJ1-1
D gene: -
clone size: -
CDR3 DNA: TGTGCCACCAGCAGAGTTAGTGTGTTGAACACTGAAGCTTTCTTT
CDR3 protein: CATSRVSVLNTEAFF

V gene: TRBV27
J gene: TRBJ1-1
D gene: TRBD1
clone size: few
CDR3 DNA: TGTGCCAGCAGTAAAGGCCGGGACAGGGGTAGGACTGAAGCTTTCTTT
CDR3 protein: CASSKGRDRGRTEAFF

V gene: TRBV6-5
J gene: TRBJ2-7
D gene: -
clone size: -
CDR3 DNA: TGTGCCAGCAGAGACGGGACAAGTCCCTACGAGCAGTACTTC
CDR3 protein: CASRDGTSPYEQYF

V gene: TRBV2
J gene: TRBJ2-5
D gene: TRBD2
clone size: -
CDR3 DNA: TGTGCCAGCAGTAAGGGACTAGCGGGGCTGGGGGTAGGAGAGACCCAGTACTTC
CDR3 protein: CASSKGLAGLGVGETQYF

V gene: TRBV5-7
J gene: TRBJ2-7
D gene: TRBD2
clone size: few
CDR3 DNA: TGTGCCAGCAGGGTAGCGGGATGGGGACCTTCCGAGCAGTACTTC
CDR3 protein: CASRVAGWGPSEQYF

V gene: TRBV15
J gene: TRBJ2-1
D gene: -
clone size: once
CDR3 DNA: TGTGCCACCAGCAGACCTAGAGGGAGATCGGTATTTAGCGCGAACTACAATGAGCAGTTCTTC
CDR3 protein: CATSRPRGRSVFSANYNEQFF

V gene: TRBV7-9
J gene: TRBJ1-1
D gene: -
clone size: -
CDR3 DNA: TGTGCCAGCAGCCCTCGTGGAGGGATTAACACTGAAGCTTTCTTT
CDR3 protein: CASSPRGGINTEAFF

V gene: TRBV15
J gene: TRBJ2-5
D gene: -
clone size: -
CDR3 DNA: TGTGCCACCAGCAGAGAAGTTGGAACAGCCCAAGAGACCCAGTACTTC
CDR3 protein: CATSREVGTAQETQYF

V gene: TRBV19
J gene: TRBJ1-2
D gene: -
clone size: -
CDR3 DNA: TGTGCCAGTAGTATAACGCGGGGCTATGGCTACACCTTC
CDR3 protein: CASSITRGYGYTF

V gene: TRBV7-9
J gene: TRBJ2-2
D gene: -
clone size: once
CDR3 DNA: TGTGCCAGCAGCTCCGACAGAGTCAACACCGGGGAGCTGTTTTTT
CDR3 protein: CASSSDRVNTGELFF

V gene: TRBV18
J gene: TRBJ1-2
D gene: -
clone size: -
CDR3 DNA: TGTGCCAGCTCACCATCAGGGGTTAGCTATGGCTACACCTTC
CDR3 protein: CASSPSGVSYGYTF

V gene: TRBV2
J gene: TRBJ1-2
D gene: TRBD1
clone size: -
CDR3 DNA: TGTGCCAGCAACCGGGACAGGTATAACTATGGCTACACCTTC
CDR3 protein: CASNRDRYNYGYTF

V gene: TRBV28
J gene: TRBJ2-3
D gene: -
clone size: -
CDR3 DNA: TGTGCCAGCAGTTCAAATATACCCTCCCCAGTCATAACCACAGATACGCAGTATTTT
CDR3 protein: CASSSNIPSPVITTDTQYF

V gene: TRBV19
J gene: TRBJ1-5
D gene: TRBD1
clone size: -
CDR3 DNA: TGTGCCAGTACCCCGTGGGGGGACAGCCAGAATCAGCCCCAGCATTTT
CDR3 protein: CASTPWGDSQNQPQHF

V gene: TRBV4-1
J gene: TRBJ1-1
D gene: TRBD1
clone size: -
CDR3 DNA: TGCGCCAGCAGCCAAGAGACAGGGGTCGTCACTGAAGCTTTCTTT
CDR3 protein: CASSQETGVVTEAFF

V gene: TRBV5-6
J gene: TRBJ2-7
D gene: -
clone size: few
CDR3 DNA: TGTGCCAGCAGCTTGAGGACAGCCTACGAGCAGTACTTC
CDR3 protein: CASSLRTAYEQYF

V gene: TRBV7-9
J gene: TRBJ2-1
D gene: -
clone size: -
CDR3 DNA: TGTGCCAGCAGCTCACACGAAGGACTCAATGAGCAGTTCTTC
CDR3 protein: CASSSHEGLNEQFF

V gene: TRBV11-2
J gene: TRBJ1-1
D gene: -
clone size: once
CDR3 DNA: TGTGCCAGCAGCTTAGCGTTTTTGAACACAGGGAACACTGAAGCTTTCTTT
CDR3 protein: CASSLAFLNTGNTEAFF

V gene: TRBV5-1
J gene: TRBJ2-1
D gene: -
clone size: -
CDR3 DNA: TGCGCCAGCAGCGGGGGGAATTCCTACAATGAGCAGTTCTTC
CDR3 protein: CASSGGNSYNEQFF

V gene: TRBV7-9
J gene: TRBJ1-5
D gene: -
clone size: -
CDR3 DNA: TGTGCCAGCAGTCTAACTAATCAGCCCCAGCATTTT
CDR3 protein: CASSLTNQPQHF

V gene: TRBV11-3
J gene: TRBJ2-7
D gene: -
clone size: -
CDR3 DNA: TGTGCCAGCAGCTTAGACCCCAGCTACGAGCAGTACTTC
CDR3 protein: CASSLDPSYEQYF

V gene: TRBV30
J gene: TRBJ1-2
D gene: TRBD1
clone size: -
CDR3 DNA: TGTGCCTGGACCAATGACAGGGTATCTGGCTACACCTTC
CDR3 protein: CAWTNDRVSGYTF

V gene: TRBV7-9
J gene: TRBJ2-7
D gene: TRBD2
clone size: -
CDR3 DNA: TGTGCCAGCAGCTTAGGGGGGACTAGCGGGGACGAGCAGTACTTC
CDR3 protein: CASSLGGTSGDEQYF

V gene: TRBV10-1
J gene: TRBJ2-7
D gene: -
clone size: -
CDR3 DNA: TGCGCCAGCCTAAAGACAGAAATCTACGAGCAGTACTTC
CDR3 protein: CASLKTEIYEQYF

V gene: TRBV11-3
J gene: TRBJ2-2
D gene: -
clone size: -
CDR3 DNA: TGTGCCAGCAGCTTAGTTGGGTTCCGGGGAGAGAACACCGGGGAGCTGTTTTTT
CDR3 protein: CASSLVGFRGENTGELFF